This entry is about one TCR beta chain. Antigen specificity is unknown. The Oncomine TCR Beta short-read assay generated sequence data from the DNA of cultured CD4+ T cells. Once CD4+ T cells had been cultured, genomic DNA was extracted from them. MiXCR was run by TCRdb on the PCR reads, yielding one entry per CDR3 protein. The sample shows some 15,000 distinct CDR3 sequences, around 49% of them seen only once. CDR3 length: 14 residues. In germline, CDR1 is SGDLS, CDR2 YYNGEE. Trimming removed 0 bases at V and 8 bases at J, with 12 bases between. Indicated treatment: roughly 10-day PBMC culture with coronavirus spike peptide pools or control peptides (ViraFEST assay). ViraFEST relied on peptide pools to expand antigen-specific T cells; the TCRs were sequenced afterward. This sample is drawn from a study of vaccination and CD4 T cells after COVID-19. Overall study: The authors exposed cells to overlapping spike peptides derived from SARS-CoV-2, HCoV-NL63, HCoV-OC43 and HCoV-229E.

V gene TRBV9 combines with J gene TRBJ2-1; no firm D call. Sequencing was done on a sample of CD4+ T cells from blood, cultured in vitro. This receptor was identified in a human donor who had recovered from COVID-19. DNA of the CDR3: TGTGCCAGCAGCGTAGGGGCCCCTTTGGATGAGCAGTTCTTC. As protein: CASSVGAPLDEQFF.